These T cell receptor beta chains were read from a single sample in a study of T cells in localized non-small cell lung cancer. Assay: immunoSEQ multiplex PCR; the TCRdb copy retains only in-frame clones and omits some. Of more than 45,000 clones listed, over 80% were seen once; the top ten hold 17%. Specimen: peripheral blood mononuclear cells, collected before any cancer treatment. Receptors originate from a man between 40 and 75 years old with stage III lung adenocarcinoma. The CDR3 runs from the conserved cysteine through the conserved F or W. The D gene is left open where the match is weak. Size tells how often a clone was seen (once, few, many) or the class of an expanded clone, and some rows leave it out.

v_call	j_call	d_call	clone_size	cdr3_aa	cdr3_nt
TRBV19	TRBJ1-2	NA	NA	CAGGGVYGYTF	TGTGCCGGGGGGGGCGTCTATGGCTACACCTTC
TRBV25-1	TRBJ2-3	NA	NA	CASSGEDRSDTQYF	TGTGCCAGCAGTGGGGAGGACAGGTCAGATACGCAGTATTTT
TRBV11-2	TRBJ1-2	TRBD1	NA	CASSLAGGLDGYTF	TGTGCCAGCAGCTTAGCAGGGGGCTTGGATGGCTACACCTTC
TRBV2	TRBJ1-5	NA	NA	CASRLGQYSNQPQHF	TGTGCCAGCAGACTCGGACAGTATAGCAATCAGCCCCAGCATTTT
TRBV4-2	TRBJ1-2	NA	NA	CASSQYPGAEDGYTF	TGTGCCAGCAGCCAATATCCCGGGGCCGAGGATGGCTACACCTTC
TRBV10-2	TRBJ2-2	NA	NA	CASTILESTGELFF	TGCGCCAGCACCATCCTAGAATCCACCGGGGAGCTGTTTTTT
TRBV14	TRBJ2-3	NA	NA	CASSQGGSGTDTQYF	TGTGCCAGCAGCCAAGGAGGAAGCGGCACAGATACGCAGTATTTT
TRBV6-5	TRBJ1-2	TRBD1	NA	CASTPDRGYGYTF	TGTGCCAGCACCCCGGACAGGGGCTATGGCTACACCTTC
TRBV11-3	TRBJ2-2	NA	NA	CASSLDRWLAGKRGTGELFF	TGTGCCAGCAGCTTAGATCGCTGGTTGGCAGGAAAGAGGGGTACCGGGGAGCTGTTTTTT
TRBV28	TRBJ2-6	NA	NA	CASISGGGPGANVLTF	TGTGCCAGCATCTCCGGAGGGGGCCCTGGGGCCAACGTCCTGACTTTC
TRBV6-6	TRBJ2-1	NA	NA	CASSYRTARGDEQFF	TGTGCCAGCAGTTACCGGACAGCACGGGGTGATGAGCAGTTCTTC
TRBV7-7	TRBJ2-6	TRBD1	once	CASSLEGAGASGANVLTF	TGTGCCAGCAGCTTAGAGGGGGCAGGGGCCTCTGGGGCCAACGTCCTGACTTTC
TRBV5-6	TRBJ1-3	NA	NA	CASSLVGGLNTIYF	TGTGCCAGCAGCTTGGTGGGGGGTTTAAACACCATATATTTT
TRBV9	TRBJ2-1	TRBD2	NA	CASSVKGGLAGLGTYNEQFF	TGTGCCAGCAGCGTAAAAGGGGGACTAGCGGGGTTAGGAACCTACAATGAGCAGTTCTTC
TRBV18	TRBJ1-1	NA	NA	CASSPPENTEAFF	TGTGCCAGCTCACCACCGGAGAACACTGAAGCTTTCTTT
TRBV5-1	TRBJ1-1	NA	NA	CASSLLTNTEAFF	TGCGCCAGCAGCCTTCTAACGAACACTGAAGCTTTCTTT
TRBV4-3	TRBJ1-1	TRBD1	NA	CASSRGGGGRGTEAFF	TGCGCCAGCAGCCGAGGGGGAGGGGGCCGGGGCACTGAAGCTTTCTTT
TRBV4-1	TRBJ2-7	TRBD2	NA	CASSPTRTSGSSDEQYF	TGCGCCAGCAGCCCTACGCGGACTAGCGGGAGTAGCGACGAGCAGTACTTC
TRBV7-9	TRBJ2-3	NA	NA	CASSLTDTQYF	TGTGCCAGCAGCTTGACAGATACGCAGTATTTT
TRBV30	TRBJ1-2	NA	NA	CAWSPGPLNYGYTF	TGTGCCTGGAGTCCCGGGCCTCTAAACTATGGCTACACCTTC
TRBV7-3	TRBJ1-1	NA	NA	CASSAQDGFNTEAFF	TGTGCCAGCAGCGCCCAAGACGGCTTTAACACTGAAGCTTTCTTT
TRBV30	TRBJ1-1	NA	NA	CAWSGAGEAFF	TGTGCCTGGAGTGGGGCCGGGGAAGCTTTCTTT
TRBV6-6	TRBJ2-5	NA	NA	CASSFSERYQETQYF	TGTGCCAGCAGTTTCAGCGAGCGATACCAAGAGACCCAGTACTTC
TRBV19	TRBJ1-2	NA	NA	CASSIKGPRGYTF	TGTGCCAGTAGTATAAAGGGACCTCGGGGCTACACCTTC
TRBV7-9	TRBJ2-7	NA	few	CASSLALLPYEQYF	TGTGCCAGCAGCTTAGCGCTCCTGCCCTACGAGCAGTACTTC
TRBV6-1	TRBJ2-2	NA	medium-sized	CASRWDTGELFF	TGTGCCAGCAGGTGGGACACCGGGGAGCTGTTTTTT
TRBV25-1	TRBJ1-4	TRBD1	NA	CASSAGTGGSEKLFF	TGTGCCAGCAGCGCCGGGACAGGGGGCAGTGAAAAACTGTTTTTT
TRBV5-1	TRBJ1-3	NA	NA	CASSFTTGLDSGNTIYF	TGCGCCAGCAGCTTTACGACAGGCCTTGACTCTGGAAACACCATATATTTT
TRBV5-1	TRBJ1-3	TRBD1	NA	CASSLSPGQGNTIYF	TGCGCCAGCAGCTTGTCCCCGGGACAGGGAAACACCATATATTTT
TRBV5-1	TRBJ2-5	NA	NA	CASSLESRIQETQYF	TGCGCCAGCAGCTTGGAATCTAGAATCCAAGAGACCCAGTACTTC
TRBV5-8	TRBJ2-1	TRBD2	NA	CASSLAEGWTRANEQFF	TGTGCCAGCAGCTTGGCCGAAGGTTGGACTAGGGCTAATGAGCAGTTCTTC
TRBV19	TRBJ1-2	NA	once	CASSIGAGSNYGYTF	TGTGCCAGTAGTATAGGGGCGGGATCTAACTATGGCTACACCTTC
TRBV11-3	TRBJ2-7	NA	once	CASSLGQIDEQYF	TGTGCCAGCAGCTTAGGACAGATAGACGAGCAGTACTTC
TRBV2	TRBJ1-4	NA	NA	CASRRRDEKLFF	TGTGCCAGCAGGCGACGAGATGAAAAACTGTTTTTT
TRBV4-3	TRBJ1-1	NA	NA	CASSQARNTEAFF	TGCGCCAGCAGCCAAGCAAGGAACACTGAAGCTTTCTTT
TRBV7-2	TRBJ2-3	TRBD2	once	CASSLRGSGGAPDTQYF	TGTGCCAGCAGCTTAAGGGGTAGCGGGGGGGCCCCAGATACGCAGTATTTT
TRBV5-1	TRBJ2-7	NA	NA	CASSQGTFYEQYF	TGCGCCAGCAGTCAGGGGACTTTCTACGAGCAGTACTTC
TRBV7-9	TRBJ1-4	NA	NA	CASSRVEEKLFF	TGTGCCAGCAGCCGTGTAGAGGAAAAACTGTTTTTT
TRBV2	TRBJ1-5	TRBD1	few	CASSIGQGAHPQHF	TGTGCCAGCAGTATCGGACAGGGGGCTCACCCCCAGCATTTT
TRBV9	TRBJ1-2	NA	NA	CASSVEGRNYGYTF	TGTGCCAGCAGCGTAGAGGGCAGAAACTATGGCTACACCTTC
TRBV7-9	TRBJ2-3	NA	NA	CASSSPRGADTQYF	TGTGCCAGCAGCTCACCACGGGGGGCGGATACGCAGTATTTT
TRBV19	TRBJ1-5	TRBD1	NA	CASSILVGQGVQPQHF	TGTGCCAGTAGTATCTTGGTTGGACAGGGGGTTCAGCCCCAGCATTTT
TRBV5-1	TRBJ2-1	TRBD2	once	CASSLAGGSSYNEQFF	TGCGCCAGCAGCTTGGCCGGCGGGAGTTCCTACAATGAGCAGTTCTTC
TRBV9	TRBJ2-2	TRBD1	NA	CASSVGDRAVLPGELFF	TGTGCCAGCAGCGTAGGGGACAGGGCCGTTTTACCCGGGGAGCTGTTTTTT
TRBV27	TRBJ2-1	NA	NA	CASSLIGADNEQFF	TGTGCCAGCAGTTTAATAGGGGCCGACAATGAGCAGTTCTTC
TRBV29-1	TRBJ1-1	NA	few	CSVGQTNTEAFF	TGCAGCGTTGGACAAACGAACACTGAAGCTTTCTTT
TRBV12-5	TRBJ1-5	NA	NA	CASGWSLQPQHF	TGTGCTAGTGGTTGGAGCCTTCAGCCCCAGCATTTT
TRBV9	TRBJ2-3	NA	NA	CASSHSGHGTDTQYF	TGTGCCAGCAGCCACTCGGGACACGGGACAGATACGCAGTATTTT